The 27 T cell receptor beta chains in this list originate from one sample, sequenced in a study of T cells after yellow fever vaccination. TCRdb passed the 5' RACE reads through MiXCR, listing each CDR3 protein once. The data hold some 600,000 distinct CDR3 sequences, with 9% to 15% observed a single time. The input for sequencing was PBMCs, taken on the day of the yellow fever booster vaccination. These receptors were collected from a man aged 25 to 40 who received the YFV17D yellow fever vaccine.

This chain links TRBV5-1 with TRBJ1-3, with D tentatively TRBD1 (6 bases). CDR1 is SGHRS and CDR2 is YFSETQ in the germline V gene. The CDR3 length is 16 residues. Trimming removed 6 bases at V and 3 bases at J, with 19 bases between. The CDR3 sequence: CASTPAGGLSGNTIYF. DNA for the CDR3: TGCGCCAGCACCCCGGCGGGGGGGCTGAGTGGAAACACCATATATTTT.

The chain combines TRBV25-1 with TRBJ2-6; 7 nucleotides match TRBD1. CDR1 MGHDK and CDR2 SYGVNS come from the germline V gene. The CDR3 has 16 amino acids. V lost 4 bases and J lost 2; bases outside the gene matches: 5. CDR3 protein: CASSVTGKTGANVLTF. The CDR3 region has the DNA TGTGCCAGCAGTGTGACAGGGAAGACTGGGGCCAACGTCCTGACTTTC.

This clonotype was seen just once. A much more abundant neighbour one base away suggests this may be a read error. The V and J genes are TRBV20-1 and TRBJ2-7; 7 bases map to TRBD2. Germline V gene lookup returns CDR1 DFQATT and CDR2 SNEGSKA (reference sequence). J gave up 2 bases and V 3 bases, and 13 bases lay outside the gene matches. The CDR3 is made up of 16 amino acids. In nucleotides, the CDR3 is TGCAGTGCTAGTAACCTGGGCGGGAGTATGGCCTACGAGCAGTACTTC. Translated: CSASNLGGSMAYEQYF.

This clonotype has just a few counts. The V and J genes are TRBV10-3 and TRBJ2-7, with a tentative D call TRBD1 (6 bases). Germline values: CDR1 ENHRY, CDR2 SYGVKD. The CDR3 has 14 residues. Trimming shortened V by 2 bases and J by 2 bases, and 10 bases separated the two germline ends. CDR3 coding DNA: TGTGCCATCAGTGAGCTCCAGGGGACCTACGAGCAGTACTTC. Translating it yields CAISELQGTYEQYF.

The V and J genes are TRBV3-1 and TRBJ2-3; the D gene is possibly TRBD1 (6 bases). Germline-derived CDR1 and CDR2 are LGHDT and YNNKEL (reference sequence). The CDR3 runs to 16 residues. The ends were cut back, 0 bases at V and 5 bases at J, with 15 bases in the middle. CDR3 sequence: CASSQERTAIKDTQYF. DNA of the CDR3: TGTGCCAGCAGCCAAGAACGGACAGCCATCAAAGATACGCAGTATTTT.

J is TRBJ2-5 and V is TRBV18; no firm D call. Trimming shortened V by 5 bases and J by 1 base, and 14 bases separated the two germline ends. Germline V gene data show CDR1 as KGHSH and CDR2 as LQKENI. The CDR3 contains 15 residues. The chain's CDR3 is CASSAGLRGQETQYF. Written as DNA, the CDR3 is TGTGCCAGCTCAGCTGGCCTGCGAGGCCAAGAGACCCAGTACTTC.

V gene TRBV5-6 combines with J gene TRBJ2-7, with a weak D call TRBD1 (6 bases). CDR3 length equals 14 residues. Germline CDR1 reads SGHDT; CDR2 reads YYEEEE. Trimming stripped 4 bases from V and 4 bases from J, with 15 bases between. The CDR3 is CASSPGHHDYEQYF. CDR3 nucleotides: TGTGCCAGCAGCCCGGGACACCACGATTACGAGCAGTACTTC.

This clonotype was observed a handful of times. The chain is built from TRBV4-2 and TRBJ2-6; D ambiguous. V lost 0 bases, J lost 0 bases, and 3 bases lay in between. The CDR3 is 15 residues long. Germline V gene lookup returns CDR1 LGHNA and CDR2 YNFKEQ. This CDR3 reads CASSQEFSGANVLTF. CDR3 sequence (DNA): TGTGCCAGCAGCCAAGAGTTCTCTGGGGCCAACGTCCTGACTTTC.

This clonotype was detected only a few times. The J gene is TRBJ2-7, the V gene TRBV3-1, with D possibly TRBD2 on 5 matching bases. The V end lost 0 bases, the J end lost 8 bases, and 8 bases lay between the germline ends. This CDR3 contains 12 residues. The germline V gene encodes CDR1 LGHDT and CDR2 YNNKEL (reference sequence). The CDR3: CASSQEGGKQYF. The CDR3 DNA sequence: TGTGCCAGCAGCCAAGAAGGAGGAAAGCAGTACTTC.

This clonotype was observed a handful of times. The chain links TRBV29-1 to TRBJ2-7; D possibly uses TRBD1 or TRBD2 (5 bases each). Germline CDR1 is SQVTM and CDR2 is ANQGSEA. This CDR3 has 16 amino acids. The germline V and J ends were trimmed by 3 bases and 7 bases, with 25 bases remaining between them. The CDR3 sequence: CSVDQLSNAGSGEQYF. The CDR3 DNA follows: TGCAGCGTTGACCAGCTAAGTAATGCAGGGTCGGGAGAGCAGTACTTC.

CDR3 amino acids: CASSLEGITEAFF. CDR3 nucleotides: TGTGCCAGCAGTTTAGAGGGAATTACTGAAGCTTTCTTT. The rearrangement joins TRBV27 to TRBJ1-1; D is uncertain. The germline CDR1 and CDR2 sequences are MNHEY and SMNVEV (reference sequence). The CDR3 has 13 amino acids. The V end lost 2 bases, the J end lost 5 bases, and 9 bases lay between the germline ends.

This rearrangement joins TRBV27 to TRBJ2-7; possibly TRBD2 for D (5 bases). V lost 3 bases, J lost 3 bases, and 12 bases lay in between. CDR3 length: 14 amino acids. Germline V gene lookup returns CDR1 MNHEY and CDR2 SMNVEV (reference sequence). This CDR3 reads CASSFYERNYEQYF. DNA for the CDR3: TGTGCCAGCAGTTTCTATGAGCGGAACTACGAGCAGTACTTC.

The chain recombines TRBV30 with TRBJ1-2, with D tentatively TRBD1 (5 bases). CDR1 is GTSNPN and CDR2 is SVGIG in the germline V gene (reference sequence). This CDR3 region has 14 residues. The ends were cut back, 2 bases at V and 3 bases at J, with 13 bases in the middle. CDR3 bases: TGTGCCTGGAGTTTGGTCAGGGAGGACTATGGCTACACCTTC. Protein: CAWSLVREDYGYTF. Complete variable domain (other parts from reference TRBV30 and TRBJ1-2): SQTIHQWPATLVQPVGSPLSLECTVEGTSNPNLYWYRQAAGRGLQLLFYSVGIGQISSEVPQNLSASRPQDRQFILSSKKLLLSDSGFYLCAWSLVREDYGYTFGSGTRLTVV.

The chain combines TRBV5-6 with TRBJ2-7, with D possibly being TRBD1 (5 bases). Germline V gives CDR1 SGHDT, CDR2 YYEEEE. CDR3 size: 15 residues. With 4 bases removed from V and 2 bases from J, the gap between germline ends came to 16 bases. The CDR3 spells CASSPTGSEPYEQYF. The CDR3 DNA follows: TGTGCCAGCAGCCCCACAGGATCGGAGCCCTACGAGCAGTACTTC.

V gene TRBV4-3 combines with J gene TRBJ2-7; tentative D call: TRBD1 (6 bases). This CDR3 is built from 15 residues. V was clipped by 4 bases and J by 3 bases, with 16 bases between them. Germline V gene lookup returns CDR1 LGHNA and CDR2 YSLEER. The CDR3 loop is CASSPEGLGGYEQYF. The CDR3 DNA is TGCGCCAGCAGCCCCGAAGGTTTAGGGGGCTACGAGCAGTACTTC.

Only a few counts were recorded for this clonotype. The genes are TRBV6-5 and TRBJ1-5; no reliable D call. The germline V gene has CDR1 MNHEY and CDR2 SVGAGI. This CDR3 is built from 14 residues. The ends were cut back, 4 bases at V and 2 bases at J, with 9 bases in the middle. The CDR3 here is CASSFSQGNQPQHF. The CDR3 DNA reads TGTGCCAGCAGTTTTAGCCAAGGCAATCAGCCCCAGCATTTT.

The gene calls are TRBV14 and TRBJ2-7; 9 nucleotides line up with TRBD2. After removal of 4 bases from V and 4 bases from J, the junction contained 8 bases not matched to a gene. Looked up from germline, CDR1 is SGHDN and CDR2 is FVKESK. This CDR3 has 15 amino acids. CDR3 nucleotides: TGTGCCAGCAGCCGCGATAGCGGGAGCCTATACGAGCAGTACTTC. As protein: CASSRDSGSLYEQYF.

The chain employs TRBV12-3 or TRBV12-4 and TRBJ2-1, with 11 bases fitting TRBD1. The CDR3 spans 16 residues. Losses at the gene ends were 6 bases for V and 3 bases for J; bases not matched to a gene: 7. CDR3 nucleotide sequence: TGTGCCAGCAGGCCGCAGGGACAGGGGGGCTACAATGAGCAGTTCTTC. Protein sequence: CASRPQGQGGYNEQFF.

The chain links TRBV20-1 to TRBJ1-4, with D possibly matching TRBD1 (6 bases). CDR1 and CDR2 (germline): DFQATT, SNEGSKA (reference sequence). The CDR3 extends over 14 amino acids. V was clipped by 1 base and J by 2 bases, with 8 bases between them. CDR3 bases: TGCAGTGCTAGAGTTGGACAGACTAATGAAAAACTGTTTTTT. This codes for CSARVGQTNEKLFF.

The chain carries TRBV12-3 or TRBV12-4 and TRBJ1-3; D perhaps matches TRBD1 (6 bases). The germline V and J ends were trimmed by 3 bases and 3 bases, with 9 bases remaining between them. CDR3 length equals 14 residues. The CDR3 coding sequence is TGTGCCAGCAGTTTCGGGGGGCATGGAAACACCATATATTTT. As protein: CASSFGGHGNTIYF.

V usage is TRBV19 and J usage is TRBJ2-3; either TRBD1 or TRBD2 may supply D (5 bases each). Trimming took 9 bases from V and 7 from J, leaving 23 bases between them. CDR3 length equals 15 residues. The V gene's germline CDR1 is LNHDA and CDR2 SQIVND (reference sequence). The CDR3 region is CASRRDLTARNTQYF. For the CDR3, the DNA is TGTGCCAGCAGAAGGGACCTGACTGCGAGGAATACGCAGTATTTT. The whole variable domain, filled in from reference TRBV19 and TRBJ2-3, reads DGGITQSPKYLFRKEGQNVTLSCEQNLNHDAMYWYRQDPGQGLRLIYYSQIVNDFQKGDIAEGYSVSREKKESFPLTVTSAQKNPTAFYLCASRRDLTARNTQYFGPGTRLTVL.

This clonotype has just a few counts. The CDR3 bases are TGTGCCAGCAGTTACGACCTGACTAGCTTGGGCAAAAACATTCAGTACTTC. Residues: CASSYDLTSLGKNIQYF. The chain couples TRBV6-5 to TRBJ2-4, with 7 bases matching TRBD2. V lost 2 bases, J lost 3 bases, and 10 bases stayed unmatched. The CDR3 contains 17 residues. CDR1 and CDR2 from the germline V gene are MNHEY and SVGAGI.

In its sample, this clonotype was seen many times. The chain uses TRBV20-1 and TRBJ2-7; no firm D call. The germline V gene has CDR1 DFQATT and CDR2 SNEGSKA (reference sequence). This CDR3 region has 11 residues. For the CDR3, the DNA is TGCAGCGCCAGGAGCTCCTACGAGCAGTACTTC. It is translated as CSARSSYEQYF.

At least ten counts were recorded for this clonotype. V gene TRBV5-1 combines with J gene TRBJ2-7; tentative D call: TRBD1 (5 bases). CDR3 length: 14 amino acids. Germline CDR1 reads SGHRS; CDR2 reads YFSETQ. V gave up 4 bases and J gave up 5 bases, with 16 bases separating them. CDR3 region: CASSAGMGVNEQYF. As DNA, the CDR3 is TGCGCCAGCAGCGCAGGGATGGGCGTGAACGAGCAGTACTTC.

The chain is built from TRBV20-1 and TRBJ2-3, with 11 bases that match TRBD2. This CDR3 has 15 amino acids. Germline V gene sequence: CDR1 DFQATT, CDR2 SNEGSKA (reference sequence). The trim removed 5 bases at V and 4 bases at J, leaving 8 bases unmatched. In DNA, the CDR3 is TGCAGTGCTGGGCGACTAGCGGGGATGTCAGATACGCAGTATTTT. Protein: CSAGRLAGMSDTQYF.

The V gene is TRBV12-3 or TRBV12-4, the J gene TRBJ2-1; unclear D gene. This CDR3 is built from 11 residues. Trimming took 9 bases from V and 12 from J, leaving 15 bases between them. The CDR3 sequence is CASLVQDVQFF. CDR3 sequence (DNA): TGTGCCAGTCTAGTCCAGGATGTGCAGTTCTTC.

The CDR3 DNA reads as TGTGCCAGCAGCGGGGGACTAGACTCCTACAATGAGCAGTTCTTC. This encodes CASSGGLDSYNEQFF. The chain is built from TRBV5-4 and TRBJ2-1, with 8 bases identical to TRBD2. The germline V gene has CDR1 SGHNT and CDR2 YYREEE (reference sequence). The CDR3 extends over 15 amino acids. V gave up 4 bases and J gave up 0 bases; unmatched junction bases: 3.